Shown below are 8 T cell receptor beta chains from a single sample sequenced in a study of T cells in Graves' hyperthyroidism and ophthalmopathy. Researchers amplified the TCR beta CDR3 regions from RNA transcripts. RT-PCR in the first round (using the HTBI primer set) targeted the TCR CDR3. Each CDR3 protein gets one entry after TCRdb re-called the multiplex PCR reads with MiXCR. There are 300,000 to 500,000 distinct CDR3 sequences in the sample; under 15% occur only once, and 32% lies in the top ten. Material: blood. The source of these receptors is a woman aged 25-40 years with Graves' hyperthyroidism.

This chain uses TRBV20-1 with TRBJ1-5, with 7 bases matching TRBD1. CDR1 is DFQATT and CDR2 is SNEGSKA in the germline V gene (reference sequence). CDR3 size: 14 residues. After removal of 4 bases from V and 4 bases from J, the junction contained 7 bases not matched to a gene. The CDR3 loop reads CSATPGQFNQPQHF. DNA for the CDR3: TGCAGTGCTACCCCGGGACAGTTTAATCAGCCCCAGCATTTT.

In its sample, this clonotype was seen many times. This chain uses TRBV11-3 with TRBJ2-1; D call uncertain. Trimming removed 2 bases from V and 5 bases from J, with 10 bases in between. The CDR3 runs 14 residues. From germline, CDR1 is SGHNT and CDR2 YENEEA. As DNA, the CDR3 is TGTGCCAGCAGCTTATCGATCCGTGACAATGAGCAGTTCTTC. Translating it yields CASSLSIRDNEQFF. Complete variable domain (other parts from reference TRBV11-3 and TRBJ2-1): EAGVVQSPRYKIIEKKQPVAFWCNPISGHNTLYWYLQNLGQGPELLIRYENEEAVDDSQLPKDRFSAERLKGVDSTLKIQPAELGDSAVYLCASSLSIRDNEQFFGPGTRLTVL.

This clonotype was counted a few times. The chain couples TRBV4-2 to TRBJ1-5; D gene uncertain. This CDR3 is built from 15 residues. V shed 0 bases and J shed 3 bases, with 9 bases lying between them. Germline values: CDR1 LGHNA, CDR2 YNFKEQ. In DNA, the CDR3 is TGTGCCAGCAGCCAAGATCTTTTGCTCAATCAGCCCCAGCATTTT. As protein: CASSQDLLLNQPQHF.

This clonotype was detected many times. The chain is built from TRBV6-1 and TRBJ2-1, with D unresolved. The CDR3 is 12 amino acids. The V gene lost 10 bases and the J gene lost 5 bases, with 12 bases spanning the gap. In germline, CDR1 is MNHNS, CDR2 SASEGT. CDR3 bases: TGTGCCATCCGGGTTGGGCACAATGAGCAGTTCTTC. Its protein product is CAIRVGHNEQFF.

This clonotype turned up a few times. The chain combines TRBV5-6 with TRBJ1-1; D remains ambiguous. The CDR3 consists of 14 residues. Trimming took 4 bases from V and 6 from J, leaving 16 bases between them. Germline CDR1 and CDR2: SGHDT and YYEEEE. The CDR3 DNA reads TGTGCCAGCAGCGTCGGAGGGAGGTTGGCTGAAGCTTTCTTT. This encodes CASSVGGRLAEAFF.

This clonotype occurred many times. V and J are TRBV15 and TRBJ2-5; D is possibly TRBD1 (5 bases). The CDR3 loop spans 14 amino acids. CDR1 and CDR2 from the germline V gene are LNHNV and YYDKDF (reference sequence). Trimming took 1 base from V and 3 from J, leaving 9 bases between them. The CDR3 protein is CATSRVGREETQYF. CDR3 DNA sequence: TGTGCCACCAGCAGAGTTGGCAGGGAAGAGACCCAGTACTTC. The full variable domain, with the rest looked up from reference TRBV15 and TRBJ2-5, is DAMVIQNPRYQVTQFGKPVTLSCSQTLNHNVMYWYQQKSSQAPKLLFHYYDKDFNNEADTPDNFQSRRPNTSFCFLDIRSPGLGDTAMYLCATSRVGREETQYFGPGTRLLVL.

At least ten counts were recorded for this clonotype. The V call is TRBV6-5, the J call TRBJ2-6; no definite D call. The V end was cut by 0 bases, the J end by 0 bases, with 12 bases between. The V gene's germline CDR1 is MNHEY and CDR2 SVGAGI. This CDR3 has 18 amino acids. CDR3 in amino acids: CASSYSSGVGSGANVLTF. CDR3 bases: TGTGCCAGCAGTTACTCGTCTGGGGTCGGCTCTGGGGCCAACGTCCTGACTTTC.

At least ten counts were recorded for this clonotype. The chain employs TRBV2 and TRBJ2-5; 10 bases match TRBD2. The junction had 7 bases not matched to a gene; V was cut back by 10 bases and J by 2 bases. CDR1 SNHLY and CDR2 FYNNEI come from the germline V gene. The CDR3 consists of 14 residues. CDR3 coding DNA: TGTGCCACCACTAGCGGGACTGTACAAGAGACCCAGTACTTC. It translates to CATTSGTVQETQYF.